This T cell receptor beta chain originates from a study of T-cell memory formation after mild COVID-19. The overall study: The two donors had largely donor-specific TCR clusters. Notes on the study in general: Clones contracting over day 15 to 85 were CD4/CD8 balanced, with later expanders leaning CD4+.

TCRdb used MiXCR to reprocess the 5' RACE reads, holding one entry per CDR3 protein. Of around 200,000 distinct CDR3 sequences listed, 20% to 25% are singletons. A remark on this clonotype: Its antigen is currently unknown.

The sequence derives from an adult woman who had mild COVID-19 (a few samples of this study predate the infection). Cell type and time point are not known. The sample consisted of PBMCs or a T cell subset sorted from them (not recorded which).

CDR3 region: CASSPRKGGSGSYEQYF. CDR3 bases: TGCGCCAGCAGCCCGCGGAAGGGGGGTAGCGGCTCCTACGAGCAGTACTTC. This rearrangement joins TRBV4-1 to TRBJ2-7; D possibly matches TRBD1 or TRBD2 (6 bases each). Germline loops: CDR1 MGHRA, CDR2 YSYEKL. Trimming removed 4 bases from V and 0 bases from J, with 19 bases in between. CDR3 size: 17 residues.